The 29 T cell receptor beta chains reported below all come from one sample, sequenced in a study of OX40 agonist ivuxolimab in advanced cancers. Assay: immunoSEQ multiplex PCR; the TCRdb copy retains only in-frame clones and omits some. Here the sample spans 25,000 to 35,000 clones, roughly 87% being singletons. Sequencing used CD4+ or CD8+ T cells sorted from blood, obtained in a trial of the OX40 agonist ivuxolimab. The source is an adult with an advanced solid tumor such as melanoma, head and neck, liver or kidney cancer.

The chain has TRBV4-1 and TRBJ2-2; TRBD2 agrees at 9 bases. CDR3 size: 16 residues. Germline V gene data show CDR1 as MGHRA and CDR2 as YSYEKL. V was clipped by 0 bases and J by 4 bases; unmatched bases: 3. DNA for the CDR3: TGCGCCAGCAGCCAAGACGCGGGAGGGGGCACCGGGGAGCTGTTTTTT. Translated, it gives CASSQDAGGGTGELFF.

The V call is TRBV7-6, the J call TRBJ2-7, with 10 bases lining up with TRBD2. V was clipped by 0 bases and J by 5 bases; unmatched bases: 4. The CDR3 sequence is 15 residues long. Germline CDR1 is SGHVS and CDR2 is FNYEAQ. As DNA, the CDR3 is TGTGCCAGCAGCTTAGCGGCTAGCGGGAGTAACGAGCAGTACTTC. This translates into CASSLAASGSNEQYF. Complete variable domain (other parts from reference TRBV7-6 and TRBJ2-7): GAGVSQSPRYKVTKRGQDVALRCDPISGHVSLYWYRQALGQGPEFLTYFNYEAQQDKSGLPNDRFSAERPEGSISTLTIQRTEQRDSAMYRCASSLAASGSNEQYFGPGTRLTVT.

The rearrangement uses TRBV28 and TRBJ1-1; D gene uncertain. This CDR3 is built from 13 residues. Trimming cost V 2 bases and J 4 bases, with 8 bases left between them. Germline V gene lookup returns CDR1 MDHEN and CDR2 SYDVKM. CDR3 nucleotide sequence: TGTGCCAGCAGTTTAGGCTACGCCACTGAAGCTTTCTTT. As protein: CASSLGYATEAFF.

The rearrangement uses TRBV6-5 and TRBJ2-7; 7 bases agree with TRBD2. The V gene end was trimmed by 0 bases and the J gene end by 7 bases; junction bases not matched to a gene: 6. There are 14 residues in the CDR3. Germline V CDR1 and CDR2: MNHEY, SVGAGI. In DNA, the CDR3 is TGTGCCAGCAGTTACTCGGCTTGGGGAGGGGAGCAGTACTTC. Encoded protein: CASSYSAWGGEQYF.

The chain links TRBV28 to TRBJ2-7; D might be TRBD1 or TRBD2, each matching 5 bases. Germline V gives CDR1 MDHEN, CDR2 SYDVKM. V was cut by 3 bases and J by 7 bases, with 16 bases left in between. This CDR3 is built from 14 residues. The CDR3 reads CASSFAPGWGEQYF. In nucleotides, the CDR3 is TGTGCCAGCAGTTTCGCCCCGGGGTGGGGGGAGCAGTACTTC.

The chain joins TRBV11-2 to TRBJ1-4; perhaps TRBD1 as D (5 bases). Deletions cut 5 bases from V and 5 bases from J, with 18 bases between. CDR1 and CDR2 (germline): SGHAT, FQNNGV. The CDR3 consists of 16 residues. CDR3 sequence reads: CASSPRPGQGNEKLFF. The CDR3, as DNA: TGTGCCAGCAGCCCGCGTCCCGGGCAGGGAAATGAAAAACTGTTTTTT.

With respect to this clone: This specimen includes other DNA sequences encoding the same CDR3. The chain employs TRBV27 and TRBJ2-1; D perhaps matches TRBD2 (6 bases). Trimming shortened V by 3 bases and J by 3 bases, and 6 bases separated the two germline ends. Germline CDR1 and CDR2: MNHEY and SMNVEV (reference sequence). This CDR3 contains 13 residues. CDR3 bases: TGTGCCAGCAGTTTGGGAGGCTACAATGAGCAGTTCTTC. As protein: CASSLGGYNEQFF.

The table lists this clone with a few counts. V gene TRBV7-2 combines with J gene TRBJ2-5; 12 bases map to TRBD2. Germline assignment: CDR1 SGHTA and CDR2 FQGNSA. The CDR3 length is 18 residues. After removal of 5 bases from V and 1 base from J, the junction contained 11 bases not matched to a gene. The CDR3 loop reads CASSRGTSGYWGQETQYF. CDR3 in DNA: TGTGCCAGCAGCCGGGGGACTAGCGGGTATTGGGGCCAAGAGACCCAGTACTTC.

The count of this clone is one. This chain joins TRBV4-2 and TRBJ2-7; perhaps TRBD2 as D (6 bases). The CDR3 loop spans 15 amino acids. Germline-derived CDR1 and CDR2 are LGHNA and YNFKEQ. V was trimmed by 0 bases and J by 7 bases, leaving 16 bases between them. The CDR3 nucleotides read TGTGCCAGCAGCCAAGAAATGACTAGTTGGCTGGAGCAGTACTTC. Encoded protein: CASSQEMTSWLEQYF.

The chain links TRBV2 to TRBJ2-7, with D hard to call. Germline V lookup: CDR1 SNHLY, CDR2 FYNNEI. V was pared by 8 bases and J by 4 bases, with 15 bases between. There are 13 residues in the CDR3. CDR3 protein: CASRTSLFYEQYF. DNA for the CDR3: TGTGCCAGCCGGACCAGTCTTTTTTACGAGCAGTACTTC.

The genes are TRBV5-8 and TRBJ2-5; D is uncertain. V gave up 0 bases and J gave up 1 base, with 22 bases separating them. CDR1 is SGHTS and CDR2 is YDEGEE in the germline V gene. CDR3 length equals 19 residues. The CDR3 DNA reads TGTGCCAGCAGCTTGGGCCTCTATTGGGATCAAGACCGCCAAGAGACCCAGTACTTC. It is translated as CASSLGLYWDQDRQETQYF.

V gene TRBV4-1 combines with J gene TRBJ2-7; 10 bases align to TRBD2. The junction had 0 bases not matched to a gene; V was cut back by 1 base and J by 0 bases. Per the germline V gene, CDR1 is MGHRA and CDR2 is YSYEKL. The CDR3 sequence is 15 residues long. The CDR3 DNA follows: TGCGCCAGCAGCCAAGCTAGCGGGAGCTCCTACGAGCAGTACTTC. Its translation is CASSQASGSSYEQYF.

The chain carries TRBV9 and TRBJ2-2; TRBD1 matches 9 bases. CDR1 is SGDLS, CDR2 YYNGEE, per germline. CDR3 length: 15 residues. J was trimmed by 4 bases and V by 3 bases; bases with no gene match: 4. The CDR3 spells CASSAGQGSTGELFF. In DNA, the CDR3 is TGTGCCAGCAGCGCGGGACAGGGTAGCACCGGGGAGCTGTTTTTT.

This sequence joins TRBV6-5 and TRBJ2-2, with TRBD2 matching over 14 bases. The ends lost 6 bases at V and 6 bases at J; junction bases unmatched: 3. The CDR3 spans 15 residues. Germline assignment: CDR1 MNHEY and CDR2 SVGAGI. The CDR3 reads CASRATSGRAGELFF. The CDR3 coding sequence is TGTGCCAGCAGGGCGACTAGCGGGAGGGCCGGGGAGCTGTTTTTT.

The V and J genes are TRBV9 and TRBJ2-2; 7 bases align to TRBD1. Unmatched junction bases numbered 3, after V lost 2 bases and J lost 2 bases. This CDR3 has 15 residues. Germline values: CDR1 SGDLS, CDR2 YYNGEE. CDR3 coding DNA: TGTGCCAGCAGCGTGGGGACAGCCAACACCGGGGAGCTGTTTTTT. Encoded protein: CASSVGTANTGELFF.

The chain couples TRBV19 to TRBJ1-5; D unclear. Looked up from germline, CDR1 is LNHDA and CDR2 is SQIVND (reference sequence). The V and J ends lost 5 bases and 7 bases respectively, with 12 bases between them. The CDR3 runs 13 residues. CDR3 protein: CASSWEGLQPQHF. CDR3 coding DNA: TGTGCCAGTAGTTGGGAGGGTCTCCAGCCCCAGCATTTT. Variable domain in full (rest from reference TRBV19 and TRBJ1-5): DGGITQSPKYLFRKEGQNVTLSCEQNLNHDAMYWYRQDPGQGLRLIYYSQIVNDFQKGDIAEGYSVSREKKESFPLTVTSAQKNPTAFYLCASSWEGLQPQHFGDGTRLSIL.

This sequence joins TRBV27 and TRBJ2-7; TRBD2 might be the D (5 bases). V lost 5 bases and J lost 4, with 18 bases in between. The CDR3 runs to 15 residues. The germline V gene encodes CDR1 MNHEY and CDR2 SMNVEV (reference sequence). Here the CDR3 reads CASSVAGVAGYEQYF. DNA of the CDR3: TGTGCCAGCAGTGTTGCCGGGGTAGCCGGATACGAGCAGTACTTC.

The V and J genes are TRBV11-1 and TRBJ2-7; D remains unclear. The CDR3 runs 13 residues. Germline loops: CDR1 SGHAT, CDR2 FQDESV (reference sequence). Trimming stripped 0 bases from V and 0 bases from J, with 3 bases between. The CDR3 reads CASSLAASYEQYF. The CDR3 coding sequence is TGTGCCAGCAGCTTAGCGGCCTCCTACGAGCAGTACTTC.

This clone has a single count. This chain links TRBV29-1 with TRBJ2-2; 7 nucleotides line up with TRBD1. CDR3 size: 15 residues. V lost 0 bases to trimming and J lost 6 bases; unmatched junction nucleotides: 7. Germline CDR1 reads SQVTM; CDR2 reads ANQGSEA. As DNA, the CDR3 is TGCAGCGTTGAAGACCCAACAGGGGCGGCCGGGGAGCTGTTTTTT. It codes for CSVEDPTGAAGELFF.

The J gene is TRBJ2-7, the V gene TRBV27; D not certain. V gave up 4 bases and J gave up 7 bases, with 14 bases separating them. The CDR3 is 13 amino acids. Per the germline V gene, CDR1 is MNHEY and CDR2 is SMNVEV (reference sequence). DNA of the CDR3: TGTGCCAGCAGTTACACCCTATTTGGGGAGCAGTACTTC. Translation: CASSYTLFGEQYF.

The rearrangement links TRBV5-1 to TRBJ2-5; D not resolved. The closer fit of TRBJ2-7 to the DNA end suggests the J call may be wrong. The germline V gene encodes CDR1 SGHRS and CDR2 YFSETQ. This CDR3 spans 13 amino acids. CDR3 residues: CASSTADPYEQYF. The CDR3 bases are TGCGCCAGCAGTACGGCGGACCCCTACGAGCAGTACTTC.

The table lists this clone with a few counts. J is TRBJ1-5 and V is TRBV2, with TRBD1 matching over 9 bases. Germline CDR1 is SNHLY and CDR2 is FYNNEI. This CDR3 contains 15 residues. Trimming removed 4 bases from V and 4 bases from J; junction bases left unmatched: 5. CDR3 protein: CASSGPGTGNQPQHF. The CDR3 nucleotides read TGTGCCAGCAGTGGACCCGGGACAGGGAATCAGCCCCAGCATTTT.

V is TRBV1 and J is TRBJ1-3. TRBV1 is a pseudogene segment. This CDR3 is built from 17 residues. CDR3 sequence (DNA): TGCACCAGCAGCCAAGTCAAAAAGATCTACTCTGGAAACACCATATATTTT. Encoded protein: CTSSQVKKIYSGNTIYF.

The V call is TRBV27, the J call TRBJ2-1, with no clear D. Germline V gene lookup returns CDR1 MNHEY and CDR2 SMNVEV (reference sequence). V was pared by 7 bases and J by 8 bases, with 15 bases between. The CDR3 is 13 amino acids. CDR3 loop: CASTAGGRDEQFF. The CDR3 nucleotides are TGTGCCAGCACCGCCGGCGGTCGGGATGAGCAGTTCTTC.

The chain has TRBV27 and TRBJ2-7; the D gene is possibly TRBD1 (6 bases). CDR1 is MNHEY, CDR2 SMNVEV, per germline (reference sequence). The CDR3 spans 14 residues. V was cut by 2 bases and J by 2 bases, with 10 bases left in between. The CDR3 coding sequence is TGTGCCAGCAGTTTACGAGGGGGACCCTACGAGCAGTACTTC. Residues: CASSLRGGPYEQYF.

The V call is TRBV6-5, the J call TRBJ2-5, with 7 positions matching TRBD2. CDR3 size: 12 residues. The germline gives CDR1 MNHEY, CDR2 SVGAGI. With V trimmed by 6 bases and J by 4 bases, 2 bases remained unmatched. CDR3 nucleotides: TGTGCCAGCAGGGGAGGGGTAGAGACCCAGTACTTC. Its protein is CASRGGVETQYF.

This chain connects TRBV5-5 to TRBJ2-5, with TRBD1 as a possible D gene (5 bases). Trimming removed 0 bases from V and 5 bases from J, with 14 bases in between. The CDR3 has 15 residues. Germline V gene data show CDR1 as SGHKS and CDR2 as YYEKEE (reference sequence). The CDR3 sequence: CASSLAVQGAETQYF. The CDR3 DNA reads TGTGCCAGCAGCTTGGCCGTGCAAGGGGCCGAGACCCAGTACTTC.

This chain joins TRBV28 and TRBJ1-5, with unresolved D. Germline V CDR1 and CDR2: MDHEN, SYDVKM. The CDR3 covers 15 residues. The ends were cut back, 5 bases at V and 5 bases at J, with 16 bases in the middle. CDR3 sequence reads: CASSTQRSWDQPQHF. Written as DNA, the CDR3 is TGTGCCAGCAGTACGCAGAGGAGTTGGGATCAGCCCCAGCATTTT.

The V gene is TRBV9, the J gene TRBJ2-2, with D perhaps matching TRBD2 (6 bases). CDR3 length equals 13 residues. Trimming left V 4 bases short and J 5 bases short, with 9 bases between. CDR1 and CDR2 from the germline V gene are SGDLS and YYNGEE. The CDR3 DNA follows: TGTGCCAGCAGCCCCGGGGGAACCGGGGAGCTGTTTTTT. This encodes CASSPGGTGELFF.